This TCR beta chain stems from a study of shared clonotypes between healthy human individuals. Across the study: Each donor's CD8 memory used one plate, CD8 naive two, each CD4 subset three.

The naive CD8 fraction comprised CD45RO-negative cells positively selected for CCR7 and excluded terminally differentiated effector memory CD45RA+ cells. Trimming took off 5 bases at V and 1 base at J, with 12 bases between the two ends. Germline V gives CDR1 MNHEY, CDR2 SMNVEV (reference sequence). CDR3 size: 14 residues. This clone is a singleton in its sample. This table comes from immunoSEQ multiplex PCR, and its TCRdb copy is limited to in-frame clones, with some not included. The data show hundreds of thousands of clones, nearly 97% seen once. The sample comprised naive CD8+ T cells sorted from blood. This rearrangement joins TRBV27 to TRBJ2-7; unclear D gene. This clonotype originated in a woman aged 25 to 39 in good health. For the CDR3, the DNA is TGTGCCAGCAGTCCTGCAAGCCTATCCTACGAGCAGTACTTC. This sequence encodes CASSPASLSYEQYF.